This T cell receptor beta chain was sequenced for a study of sequential checkpoint blockade in melanoma. Study as a whole: Arm A got nivolumab then ipilimumab; arm B the reverse, 1:1. After both sequences, patients received maintenance nivolumab.

This clone was observed a few times. This sample's treatment: randomized to nivolumab then ipilimumab (arm A) or the reverse (arm B). DNA-damaging chemotherapy had not been given to any patient beforehand. Live CD3+CD8+ CD19− CD56− cells were sorted from PBMCs. This table comes from immunoSEQ multiplex PCR, and its TCRdb copy is limited to in-frame clones, with some not included. Of 15,000 to 20,000 clones listed, 56% are singletons. The receptor comes from a human donor with melanoma. Sample: CD8+ T cells sorted from blood (inferred from file names), taken from a patient given nivolumab and ipilimumab in sequence.

The DNA for the CDR3 is TGTGCCAGCAGTTTGGAGGGGGCACCTAACACTGAAGCTTTCTTT. This gives the protein CASSLEGAPNTEAFF. The rearrangement links TRBV28 to TRBJ1-1, with 7 bases identical to TRBD1. This CDR3 is built from 15 residues. V gave up 3 bases and J gave up 2 bases; unmatched junction bases: 6. Germline values: CDR1 MDHEN, CDR2 SYDVKM.